Listed here are 3 T cell receptor beta chains from one sample, sequenced in a study of blood T cell repertoires in COVID-19. Assay: immunoSEQ multiplex PCR; the TCRdb copy retains only in-frame clones and omits some. In the table there are hundreds of thousands of clones, approximately 90% of which are singletons. Sequencing was carried out using PBMCs or T cells enriched from blood (not recorded which). Receptor source: an older woman who had recovered from COVID-19.

This clone was recorded once. V usage is TRBV5-4 and J usage is TRBJ2-5, with D perhaps matching TRBD2 (6 bases). V lost 0 bases, J lost 5 bases, and 11 bases lay in between. CDR3 length: 14 amino acids. Per the germline V gene, CDR1 is SGHNT and CDR2 is YYREEE (reference sequence). The CDR3 coding sequence is TGTGCCAGCAGCTTGGCGAACGGAGGGGAGACCCAGTACTTC. Amino acids: CASSLANGGETQYF.

The J gene is TRBJ1-3, the V gene TRBV19; D is unresolved. The CDR3 consists of 13 residues. The V gene lost 3 bases and the J gene lost 4 bases, with 7 bases spanning the gap. From germline, CDR1 is LNHDA and CDR2 SQIVND (reference sequence). CDR3 bases: TGTGCCAGTAGTATCGGGGAAGGAAACACCATATATTTT. Protein sequence: CASSIGEGNTIYF.

This chain links TRBV9 with TRBJ2-1, with D possibly matching TRBD2 (5 bases). V lost 4 bases and J lost 9, with 11 bases in between. Germline V gene sequence: CDR1 SGDLS, CDR2 YYNGEE. The CDR3 is made up of 12 amino acids. CDR3 loop: CASSPEVGEQFF. The DNA of the CDR3 is TGTGCCAGCAGCCCGGAGGTGGGTGAGCAGTTCTTC. The full variable domain, rest sourced from reference TRBV9 and TRBJ2-1, is DSGVTQTPKHLITATGQRVTLRCSPRSGDLSVYWYQQSLDQGLQFLIQYYNGEERAKGNILERFSAQQFPDLHSELNLSSLELGDSALYFCASSPEVGEQFFGPGTRLTVL.